These 19 T cell receptor beta chains share one sample of origin, sequenced in a study of OX40 agonist ivuxolimab in advanced cancers. The method was immunoSEQ multiplex PCR; TCRdb's version includes in-frame clones alone and lacks a portion of them. The sample lists some 97,000 clones; roughly 90% were seen once. Here the sequenced sample was CD4+ or CD8+ T cells sorted from blood, taken in a trial of the OX40 agonist ivuxolimab. The receptors stem from an adult with an advanced solid tumor such as melanoma, head and neck, liver or kidney cancer.

This CDR3 is CASSVRQALNTGELFF. The DNA of the CDR3 is TGTGCCAGCAGCGTTCGACAGGCATTGAACACCGGGGAGCTGTTTTTT. The chain recombines TRBV9 with TRBJ2-2, with D tentatively TRBD1 (6 bases). The CDR3 is 16 residues long. Germline V gene sequence: CDR1 SGDLS, CDR2 YYNGEE. V was shortened by 2 bases and J by 1 base, with 12 bases between the two germline ends.

The gene calls are TRBV28 and TRBJ1-4, with D unresolved. The CDR3 spans 12 residues. The germline V gene has CDR1 MDHEN and CDR2 SYDVKM. With 6 bases removed from V and 8 bases from J, the gap between germline ends came to 10 bases. The CDR3 DNA follows: TGTGCCAGCAGAAAAAACCTAGAAAAACTGTTTTTT. This codes for CASRKNLEKLFF.

This chain links TRBV7-2 with TRBJ2-5; 9 bases match TRBD2. This CDR3 spans 17 amino acids. Germline CDR1 SGHTA, CDR2 FQGNSA. With V trimmed by 3 bases and J by 5 bases, 13 bases remained unmatched. CDR3 residues: CASSLIWREGPGETQYF. The CDR3 DNA reads as TGTGCCAGCAGCTTGATATGGCGGGAGGGCCCGGGGGAGACCCAGTACTTC.

This chain uses TRBV6-1 with TRBJ1-5; D remains unclear. The CDR3 has 13 amino acids. Per germline, CDR1 MNHNS and CDR2 SASEGT. With 2 bases removed from V and 7 bases from J, the gap between germline ends came to 9 bases. The CDR3 sequence is CASSEWVGQPQHF. The CDR3 DNA reads TGTGCCAGCAGTGAATGGGTGGGCCAGCCCCAGCATTTT.

This clone was detected a few times. This chain links TRBV2 with TRBJ1-6; D may be TRBD1 (5 bases). CDR1 is SNHLY, CDR2 FYNNEI, per germline. V was pared by 6 bases and J by 8 bases, with 11 bases between. The CDR3 sequence is 13 residues long. The chain's CDR3 is CASRGEGDSPLHF. The CDR3 DNA reads TGTGCCAGCAGGGGTGAAGGGGATTCACCCCTCCACTTT.

J is TRBJ1-2 and V is TRBV19; 10 bases are a match to TRBD1. The CDR3 runs to 14 residues. The V segment lost 4 bases and the J segment 4 bases; nucleotides outside the gene matches: 3. The germline gives CDR1 LNHDA, CDR2 SQIVND (reference sequence). The CDR3: CASSTRDRGYGYTF. The CDR3 bases are TGTGCCAGTAGTACGAGGGACAGGGGCTATGGCTACACCTTC.

The V call is TRBV5-6, the J call TRBJ2-3, with 13 bases lining up with TRBD2. The J segment lost 5 bases and the V segment lost 4 bases, leaving 4 bases of the junction unmatched. Germline CDR1 reads SGHDT; CDR2 reads YYEEEE. The CDR3 covers 15 residues. The CDR3, as DNA: TGTGCCAGCAGCCCGGGACTAGCGGGATTAGATACGCAGTATTTT. This sequence encodes CASSPGLAGLDTQYF.

The rearrangement joins TRBV19 to TRBJ1-5, with 10 nucleotides matching TRBD1. The CDR3 is made up of 14 amino acids. V was clipped by 10 bases and J by 9 bases; unmatched bases: 12. CDR1 and CDR2 from the germline V gene are LNHDA and SQIVND (reference sequence). The CDR3 DNA follows: TGTGCCACCACGACAGGGGGCTTCTCGCGGCCCCAGCATTTT. It specifies CATTTGGFSRPQHF.

This chain uses TRBV6-1 with TRBJ2-2; weak D call: TRBD2 (6 bases). V lost 7 bases to trimming and J lost 1 base, with 10 bases between them. This CDR3 comprises 14 residues. Per the germline V gene, CDR1 is MNHNS and CDR2 is SASEGT. The CDR3 sequence: CASNWGGNTGELFF. The DNA for the CDR3 is TGTGCCAGCAACTGGGGAGGGAACACCGGGGAGCTGTTTTTT.

The rearrangement uses TRBV4-1 and TRBJ2-1; the D gene is possibly TRBD1 (6 bases). CDR3 length: 15 amino acids. Trimming removed 6 bases at V and 8 bases at J, with 20 bases between. In germline, CDR1 is MGHRA, CDR2 YSYEKL. The CDR3 DNA is TGCGCCAGCAGTTACGCCGGGACACGGGTTGATGAGCAGTTCTTC. This translates into CASSYAGTRVDEQFF.

The chain joins TRBV30 to TRBJ2-2; D is ambiguous. The CDR3 spans 12 residues. Germline CDR1 is GTSNPN and CDR2 is SVGIG (reference sequence). V was shortened by 4 bases and J by 4 bases, with 7 bases between the two germline ends. CDR3 in DNA: TGTGCCTGGAATTGGGGCACCGGGGAGCTGTTTTTT. It codes for CAWNWGTGELFF.

The chain is built from TRBV5-4 and TRBJ2-1; TRBD2 agrees at 12 bases. The V and J ends lost 0 bases and 6 bases, in that order; junction bases with no gene match: 1. There are 15 residues in the CDR3. Germline V gives CDR1 SGHNT, CDR2 YYREEE (reference sequence). The CDR3 loop is CASSLGGLAGNEQFF. DNA of the CDR3: TGTGCCAGCAGCTTGGGGGGACTAGCGGGCAATGAGCAGTTCTTC.

The rearrangement uses TRBV5-1 and TRBJ2-5, with TRBD1 matching 7 bases. Trimming took 4 bases from V and 7 from J; bases not matched to a gene: 13. In germline, CDR1 is SGHRS, CDR2 YFSETQ. There are 15 residues in the CDR3. CDR3 residues: CASSVRQGPAVTQYF. CDR3 in DNA: TGCGCCAGCAGCGTCCGACAGGGACCGGCGGTGACCCAGTACTTC.

This clone was picked up a small number of times. The V and J genes are TRBV27 and TRBJ1-1; D gene uncertain. The CDR3 sequence is 16 residues long. Germline CDR1 MNHEY, CDR2 SMNVEV (reference sequence). V shed 6 bases and J shed 0 bases, with 17 bases lying between them. The CDR3, as DNA: TGTGCCAGCAGCTCCTTATCGACGTTCATGAACACTGAAGCTTTCTTT. It encodes CASSSLSTFMNTEAFF.

The rearrangement links TRBV5-6 to TRBJ2-3, with 7 bases aligning to TRBD1. The V and J ends lost 4 bases and 6 bases, in that order; junction bases with no gene match: 11. Germline V gives CDR1 SGHDT, CDR2 YYEEEE. The CDR3 totals 15 residues. As DNA, the CDR3 is TGTGCCAGCAGCCCAGACAGGGACCGGGGCGATACGCAGTATTTT. This translates into CASSPDRDRGDTQYF.

V and J are TRBV23-1 and TRBJ2-7; 8 nucleotides line up with TRBD1. TRBV23-1 belongs to the ORF category, with a function that is uncertain. The CDR3 loop spans 14 amino acids. Losses at the gene ends were 4 bases for V and 7 bases for J; bases not matched to a gene: 9. The CDR3 coding sequence is TGCGCCAGCAGTCTACAGGACAGGGTTGAAGAGCAGTACTTC. Its translation is CASSLQDRVEEQYF.

This sequence joins TRBV6-1 and TRBJ2-2; no firm D call. This CDR3 comprises 15 residues. Germline CDR1 reads MNHNS; CDR2 reads SASEGT. Trimming shortened V by 0 bases and J by 7 bases, and 12 bases separated the two germline ends. In nucleotides, the CDR3 is TGTGCCAGCAGTGAAGCCCCTCTCACCGGCGGGGAGCTGTTTTTT. Its translation is CASSEAPLTGGELFF.

A single count supports this clone. The chain links TRBV18 to TRBJ2-1; 11 bases are shared with TRBD1. Germline values: CDR1 KGHSH, CDR2 LQKENI. J lost 3 bases, V lost 4 bases, and 5 bases had no gene match. This CDR3 is 16 amino acids long. The DNA of the CDR3 is TGTGCCAGCTCACGTGGGGACAGGGGGAACTACAATGAGCAGTTCTTC. Its protein product is CASSRGDRGNYNEQFF.

V and J are TRBV29-1 and TRBJ1-2; D remains unclear. The germline V gene has CDR1 SQVTM and CDR2 ANQGSEA. The CDR3 spans 10 residues. Trimming pared 3 bases from V and 3 bases from J, leaving 2 bases between. CDR3 sequence (DNA): TGCAGCGTTGACGACTATGGCTACACCTTC. This sequence encodes CSVDDYGYTF.